The entry below describes one T cell receptor beta chain. The data derive from a study of cytomegalovirus exposure and HLA in healthy donors. The PCR was carried out with 60 Vbeta primers and 13 Jbeta primers. The protocol was immunoSEQ multiplex PCR, while the TCRdb copy is restricted to in-frame clones and leaves out a portion. The repertoire holds fewer than 120,000 clones, with more than 65% as singletons. The CDR3 runs 16 residues. The trim removed 2 bases at V and 0 bases at J, leaving 7 bases unmatched. Germline CDR1 is KGHSH and CDR2 is LQKENI. The specimen sequenced was PBMCs. The rearrangement links TRBV18 to TRBJ2-7; 7 positions match TRBD2. The receptor's source is a man aged 30-40 years in good health and CMV-seropositive. CDR3 loop: CASSPRSGGVSYEQYF. CDR3 sequence (DNA): TGTGCCAGCTCACCAAGGTCGGGAGGAGTCTCCTACGAGCAGTACTTC.